The rows below give T cell receptor beta chains drawn from one sample of a study of shared clonotypes between healthy human individuals. The method was immunoSEQ multiplex PCR; TCRdb's version includes in-frame clones alone and lacks a portion of them. The table shows some 2,500,000 clones, with about nine tenths occurring only once. Source material: naive CD4+ T cells from PBMCs. These TCRs come from a man between 18 and 29 years old in good health. Some clones in this sample may be carry-over from other donors' samples. CDR3s leave out the opening cysteine and the closing phenylalanine or tryptophan. A D gene is named only where the DNA matches it firmly. Not all rows give a size; the values are once, few, many and, for expanded clones, a class.

D | size | J | V | CDR3
NA | NA | TRBJ1-4 | TRBV28 | ASSYPGEKLF
TRBD2 | NA | TRBJ2-7 | TRBV5-6 | ASSSRTSGSFYEQY
NA | NA | TRBJ2-3 | TRBV7-2 | ASSLVSDTQY
TRBD1 | NA | TRBJ2-1 | TRBV6-6 | ASSYTGAGLGEQF
TRBD1 | NA | TRBJ2-5 | TRBV7-9 | ASSKTGEETQY
TRBD1 | NA | TRBJ2-7 | TRBV28 | ASSRDRVYEQY
NA | many | TRBJ1-2 | TRBV2 | ASKGGLGGIYGYT
NA | once | TRBJ1-2 | TRBV5-4 | ASSLDRVGYT
NA | NA | TRBJ2-5 | TRBV18 | ASSPPSGTQY
TRBD1 | NA | TRBJ2-7 | TRBV7-2 | ASSLDYRGRNEQY
NA | NA | TRBJ1-2 | TRBV30 | AWNRDVAGYT
NA | NA | TRBJ1-1 | TRBV18 | ASSPGRLNTEAF
NA | NA | TRBJ2-5 | TRBV6-5 | ASSYWRGEETQY